This section outlines one T cell receptor (beta chain) sequence together with its context. This specimen comes from a study of T cells after yellow fever vaccination. The germline V gene has CDR1 SGHTA and CDR2 FQGNSA. CDR3 length: 15 residues. The V segment lost 4 bases and the J segment 7 bases; nucleotides outside the gene matches: 12. TCRdb reanalysed the 5' RACE reads using MiXCR and keeps one entry per CDR3 protein. Of about 400,000 distinct CDR3 sequences in the sample, around a tenth were seen once. This clonotype originated in a man aged 18 to 29 who received the YFV17D yellow fever vaccine. This sample comprised PBMCs, obtained on the day of the first yellow fever vaccination. V is TRBV7-2 and J is TRBJ1-1, with 7 bases lining up with TRBD1. CDR3 bases: TGTGCCAGCAGCTGGAGACAGGGATCCCTCGGTGAAGCTTTCTTT. Its translation is CASSWRQGSLGEAFF.